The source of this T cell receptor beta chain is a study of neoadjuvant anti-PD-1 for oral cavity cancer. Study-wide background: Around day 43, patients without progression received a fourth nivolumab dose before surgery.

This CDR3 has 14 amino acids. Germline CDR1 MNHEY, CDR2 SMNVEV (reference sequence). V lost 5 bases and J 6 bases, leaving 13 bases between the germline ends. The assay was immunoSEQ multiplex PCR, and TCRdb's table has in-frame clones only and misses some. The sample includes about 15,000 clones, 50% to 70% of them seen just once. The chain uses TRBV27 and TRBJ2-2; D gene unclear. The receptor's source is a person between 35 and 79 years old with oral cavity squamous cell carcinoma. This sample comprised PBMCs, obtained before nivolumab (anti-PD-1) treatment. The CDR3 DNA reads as TGTGCCAGCAGTGCGGCCCCTAGGGCCGGGGAGCTGTTTTTT. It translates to CASSAAPRAGELFF.